The 8 T cell receptor beta chains presented below share a single source sample, sequenced in a study of T-cell memory formation after mild COVID-19. One entry per CDR3 protein, called by TCRdb with MiXCR from the 5' RACE reads. Here the sample spans about 150,000 distinct CDR3 sequences, about 14% being singletons. The source material was PBMCs or a T cell subset sorted from them (not recorded which). Receptors were obtained from an adult woman who had mild COVID-19 (a few samples of this study predate the infection). Cell type and time point are not known.

The chain recombines TRBV5-1 with TRBJ2-6, with D possibly called TRBD1 or TRBD2 (6 bases each). The V gene lost 1 base and the J gene lost 0 bases, with 11 bases spanning the gap. This CDR3 contains 17 residues. CDR1 and CDR2 from the germline V gene are SGHRS and YFSETQ. In DNA, the CDR3 is TGCGCCAGCAGCTTGAGGCGGGACACCTCTGGGGCCAACGTCCTGACTTTC. Translation: CASSLRRDTSGANVLTF.

The chain joins TRBV19 to TRBJ2-5; 9 positions agree with TRBD1. The CDR3 loop spans 15 amino acids. Germline CDR1 LNHDA, CDR2 SQIVND (reference sequence). The trim removed 6 bases at V and 4 bases at J, leaving 9 bases unmatched. CDR3 nucleotide sequence: TGTGCCAGTAGGATAAAACAGGGGGCGGTAGAGACCCAGTACTTC. Its protein product is CASRIKQGAVETQYF.

This clonotype occurred a few times. This chain connects TRBV18 to TRBJ2-1, with TRBD2 matching over 7 bases. Germline lookup yields CDR1 KGHSH and CDR2 LQKENI. Trimming at V came to 5 bases and at J to 4 bases, leaving 14 bases not matched to a gene. This CDR3 has 17 amino acids. The CDR3 sequence is CASSIQRRTSGYNEQFF. CDR3 DNA sequence: TGTGCCAGCTCAATACAACGGAGGACTAGTGGGTACAATGAGCAGTTCTTC.

In this sample, this clonotype turned up many times. The rearrangement joins TRBV11-2 to TRBJ2-7; 9 positions match TRBD2. The junction had 5 bases not matched to a gene; V was cut back by 2 bases and J by 3 bases. Germline-derived CDR1 and CDR2 are SGHAT and FQNNGV. The CDR3 is 15 amino acids. CDR3 sequence: CASSLLGTSHYEQYF. CDR3 nucleotides: TGTGCCAGCAGCTTATTGGGGACTAGCCACTACGAGCAGTACTTC.

V is TRBV12-3 or TRBV12-4 and J is TRBJ1-1; no definite D call. Trimming cost V 5 bases and J 4 bases, with 17 bases left between them. The CDR3 is 15 amino acids. The CDR3 sequence is CASSPSRGIATEAFF. The CDR3 coding sequence is TGTGCCAGCAGTCCATCACGAGGTATCGCCACTGAAGCTTTCTTT.

The chain couples TRBV7-2 to TRBJ2-6, with no clear D. The CDR3 is made up of 15 amino acids. V shed 0 bases and J shed 4 bases, with 7 bases lying between them. CDR1 is SGHTA and CDR2 is FQGNSA in the germline V gene. DNA for the CDR3: TGTGCCAGCAGCTTAGCGGTGGTGGGGGCCAACGTCCTGACTTTC. Translated: CASSLAVVGANVLTF.

The chain links TRBV4-1 to TRBJ1-2; 9 bases line up with TRBD1. Germline CDR1 reads MGHRA; CDR2 reads YSYEKL. The CDR3 loop spans 16 amino acids. V was clipped by 4 bases and J by 10 bases; unmatched bases: 16. Here the CDR3 DNA reads TGCGCCAGCAGCCTGTCGGGCCACCGGGACAGGGAGGACTACACCTTC. Encoded protein: CASSLSGHRDREDYTF.

The chain uses TRBV5-1 and TRBJ2-7; 10 positions agree with TRBD2. Germline V CDR1 and CDR2: SGHRS, YFSETQ. V shed 0 bases, J shed 6 bases, and the junction held 9 bases outside the gene matches. CDR3 length: 16 residues. The CDR3 loop is CASSLGLAGVDSEQYF. Here the CDR3 DNA reads TGCGCCAGCAGCTTGGGGCTAGCGGGAGTCGATTCCGAGCAGTACTTC.